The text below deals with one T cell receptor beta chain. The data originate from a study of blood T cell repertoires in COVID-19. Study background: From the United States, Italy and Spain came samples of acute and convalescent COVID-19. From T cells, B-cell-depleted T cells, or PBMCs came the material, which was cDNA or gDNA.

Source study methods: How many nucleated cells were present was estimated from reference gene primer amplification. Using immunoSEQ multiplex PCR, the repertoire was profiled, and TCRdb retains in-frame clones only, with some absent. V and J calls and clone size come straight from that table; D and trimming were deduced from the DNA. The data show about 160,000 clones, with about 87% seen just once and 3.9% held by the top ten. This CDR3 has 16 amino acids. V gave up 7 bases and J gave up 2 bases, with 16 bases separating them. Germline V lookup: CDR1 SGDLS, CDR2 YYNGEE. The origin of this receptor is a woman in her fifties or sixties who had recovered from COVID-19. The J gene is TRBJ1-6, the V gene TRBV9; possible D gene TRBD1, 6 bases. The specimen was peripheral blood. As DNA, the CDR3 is TGTGCCAGCCAAAAAGGGAGGGGGACCTATAATTCACCCCTCCACTTT. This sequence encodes CASQKGRGTYNSPLHF. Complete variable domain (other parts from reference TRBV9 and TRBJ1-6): DSGVTQTPKHLITATGQRVTLRCSPRSGDLSVYWYQQSLDQGLQFLIQYYNGEERAKGNILERFSAQQFPDLHSELNLSSLELGDSALYFCASQKGRGTYNSPLHFGNGTRLTVT.